Below are 18 T cell receptor beta chains sequenced from a single sample in a study of OX40 agonist ivuxolimab in advanced cancers. Measured with immunoSEQ multiplex PCR; TCRdb has only the in-frame clones, and not every one. The data show roughly 66,000 clones, approximately 78% seen once. Sample: CD4+ or CD8+ T cells sorted from blood, taken in a trial of the OX40 agonist ivuxolimab. These receptors originate from an adult with an advanced solid tumor such as melanoma, head and neck, liver or kidney cancer.

Comment on this clone: Compared with germline, one end of the junction differs, possibly owing to a read error. The chain uses TRBV7-2 and TRBJ2-3; D remains ambiguous. There are 13 residues in the CDR3. In germline, CDR1 is SGHTA, CDR2 FQGNSA. The CDR3 DNA reads as TGTGCCAGCAGCGTAGCCTCGACAGATACGCAGTATTTT. Translating it yields CASSVASTDTQYF. The variable domain in full, with the rest retrieved from reference TRBV7-2 and TRBJ2-3, is GAGVSQSPSNKVTEKGKDVELRCDPISGHTALYWYRQSLGQGLEFLIYFQGNSAPDKSGLPSDRFSAERTGGSVSTLTIQRTQQEDSAVYLCASSVASTDTQYFGPGTRLTVL.

V usage is TRBV5-8 and J usage is TRBJ1-4; a weak D match, TRBD1 (5 bases). CDR1 SGHTS and CDR2 YDEGEE come from the germline V gene. Trimming stripped 4 bases from V and 5 bases from J, with 18 bases between. This CDR3 has 16 amino acids. The CDR3 coding sequence is TGTGCCAGCAGCATGTTTTCAGGGTCAAGCAATGAAAAACTGTTTTTT. Protein product: CASSMFSGSSNEKLFF.

This chain uses TRBV15 with TRBJ2-2; D unclear. Trimming took off 0 bases at V and 9 bases at J, with 14 bases between the two ends. The length of the CDR3 is 15 residues. The germline gives CDR1 LNHNV, CDR2 YYDKDF (reference sequence). This CDR3 is CATSRDLWATRELFF. Here the CDR3 DNA reads TGTGCCACCAGCAGAGATCTGTGGGCGACCCGGGAGCTGTTTTTT.

V gene TRBV5-4 combines with J gene TRBJ1-2; the match to TRBD1 covers 10 bases. Germline CDR1 and CDR2: SGHNT and YYREEE (reference sequence). V lost 0 bases to trimming and J lost 6 bases; unmatched junction nucleotides: 5. CDR3 length: 15 amino acids. CDR3 amino acids: CASSLVGTGENGYTF. CDR3 bases: TGTGCCAGCAGCTTGGTGGGGACAGGGGAGAATGGCTACACCTTC.

V gene TRBV15 combines with J gene TRBJ1-1, with D possibly matching TRBD1 (6 bases). The germline CDR1 and CDR2 sequences are LNHNV and YYDKDF (reference sequence). Between the trimmed V and J ends, which lost 3 bases and 1 base, there was a span of 12 bases. This CDR3 contains 15 residues. The CDR3 region is CATSRGGAANTEAFF. The DNA of the CDR3 is TGTGCCACCAGCAGGGGGGGGGCGGCGAACACTGAAGCTTTCTTT. The full variable domain, rest sourced from reference TRBV15 and TRBJ1-1, is DAMVIQNPRYQVTQFGKPVTLSCSQTLNHNVMYWYQQKSSQAPKLLFHYYDKDFNNEADTPDNFQSRRPNTSFCFLDIRSPGLGDTAMYLCATSRGGAANTEAFFGQGTRLTVV.

J is TRBJ1-2 and V is TRBV7-2; D gene ambiguous. Germline V gene data show CDR1 as SGHTA and CDR2 as FQGNSA. CDR3 size: 11 residues. With 5 bases removed from V and 6 bases from J, the gap between germline ends came to 7 bases. Here the CDR3 DNA reads TGTGCCAGCAGCCGAACCCATGGCTACACCTTC. Translated, it gives CASSRTHGYTF. Together with reference TRBV7-2 and TRBJ1-2, the CDR3 gives the full variable domain: GAGVSQSPSNKVTEKGKDVELRCDPISGHTALYWYRQSLGQGLEFLIYFQGNSAPDKSGLPSDRFSAERTGGSVSTLTIQRTQQEDSAVYLCASSRTHGYTFGSGTRLTVV.

The rearrangement joins TRBV7-9 to TRBJ2-3; 7 bases map to TRBD2. Per the germline V gene, CDR1 is SEHNR and CDR2 is FQNEAQ (reference sequence). V gave up 4 bases and J gave up 4 bases; unmatched junction bases: 14. CDR3 length: 17 residues. This CDR3 is CASSSYPAGSGPDTQYF. In DNA, the CDR3 is TGTGCCAGCAGCTCCTATCCAGCGGGGAGCGGTCCAGATACGCAGTATTTT. The variable domain in full, completed from reference TRBV7-9 and TRBJ2-3, reads DTGVSQNPRHKITKRGQNVTFRCDPISEHNRLYWYRQTLGQGPEFLTYFQNEAQLEKSRLLSDRFSAERPKGSFSTLEIQRTEQGDSAMYLCASSSYPAGSGPDTQYFGPGTRLTVL.

In its sample, this clone was seen a few times. This chain uses TRBV29-1 with TRBJ1-4; 9 bases map to TRBD1. The CDR3 sequence is 13 residues long. In germline, CDR1 is SQVTM, CDR2 ANQGSEA. V lost 4 bases and J lost 8; bases outside the gene matches: 5. The CDR3 is CSVVGTGNEKLFF. The CDR3 DNA sequence: TGCAGCGTTGTCGGGACAGGGAACGAAAAACTGTTTTTT.

The rearrangement uses TRBV9 and TRBJ1-1; no reliable D call. Germline V gives CDR1 SGDLS, CDR2 YYNGEE. The V end was cut by 0 bases, the J end by 1 base, with 13 bases between. The CDR3 is made up of 16 amino acids. The CDR3 DNA is TGTGCCAGCAGCGTAGAAAATCCAGGCAGGAACACTGAAGCTTTCTTT. It translates to CASSVENPGRNTEAFF.

The CDR3 DNA sequence: TGTGCCAGCAGCTTGGGACTAGCGGGCGTCTACGAGCAGTACTTC. Protein sequence: CASSLGLAGVYEQYF. The chain combines TRBV11-1 with TRBJ2-7, with 12 bases aligning to TRBD2. There are 15 residues in the CDR3. The V gene end was trimmed by 3 bases and the J gene end by 3 bases; junction bases not matched to a gene: 3. Germline CDR1 SGHAT, CDR2 FQDESV (reference sequence).

V usage is TRBV7-6 and J usage is TRBJ2-1; TRBD2 matches 10 bases. Germline V gene lookup returns CDR1 SGHVS and CDR2 FNYEAQ. This CDR3 is 17 amino acids long. The ends lost 1 base at V and 3 bases at J; junction bases unmatched: 6. Here the CDR3 reads CASSLGLAGANYNEQFF. CDR3 DNA: TGTGCCAGCAGCTTAGGGCTAGCGGGGGCTAACTACAATGAGCAGTTCTTC.

The genes are TRBV28 and TRBJ2-7; TRBD1 is a possible D gene (6 bases). V was cut by 5 bases and J by 3 bases, with 23 bases left in between. Germline V gene sequence: CDR1 MDHEN, CDR2 SYDVKM. The CDR3 runs to 17 residues. CDR3 bases: TGTGCCAGCAGTCCAGCCCGGACAGTCCCCCACAACTACGAGCAGTACTTC. Residues: CASSPARTVPHNYEQYF. The full variable domain, with the rest looked up from reference TRBV28 and TRBJ2-7, is DVKVTQSSRYLVKRTGEKVFLECVQDMDHENMFWYRQDPGLGLRLIYFSYDVKMKEKGDIPEGYSVSREKKERFSLILESASTNQTSMYLCASSPARTVPHNYEQYFGPGTRLTVT.

The chain couples TRBV5-6 to TRBJ2-5, with unresolved D. The germline V and J ends were trimmed by 4 bases and 5 bases, with 9 bases remaining between them. The CDR3 totals 12 residues. Germline V CDR1 and CDR2: SGHDT, YYEEEE. CDR3 region: CASSPDRETQYF. CDR3 DNA: TGTGCCAGCAGCCCCGACCGGGAGACCCAGTACTTC.

V is TRBV10-1 and J is TRBJ2-2; D may be TRBD1 (6 bases). V was trimmed by 0 bases and J by 5 bases, leaving 16 bases between them. Looked up from germline, CDR1 is WNHNN and CDR2 is SYGVQD (reference sequence). The length of the CDR3 is 17 residues. CDR3 coding DNA: TGCGCCAGCAGTGAGTCCCCGGACTTGAGGGGGACCGGGGAGCTGTTTTTT. Translating it yields CASSESPDLRGTGELFF.

This clone was recorded a few times. V is TRBV4-1 and J is TRBJ2-5; no clear D gene. This CDR3 contains 14 residues. The V gene's germline CDR1 is MGHRA and CDR2 YSYEKL. Deletions cut 1 base from V and 5 bases from J, with 11 bases between. CDR3 sequence: CASSQAEQWETQYF. For the CDR3, the DNA is TGCGCCAGCAGCCAAGCGGAGCAGTGGGAGACCCAGTACTTC.

This clone is a singleton in its sample. The V call is TRBV19, the J call TRBJ1-4; D is unresolved. V gave up 5 bases and J gave up 8 bases, with 12 bases separating them. Germline CDR1 LNHDA, CDR2 SQIVND (reference sequence). The CDR3 totals 13 residues. For the CDR3, the DNA is TGTGCCAGTAGTCTCCGGACGGCCGAAAAACTGTTTTTT. Its protein product is CASSLRTAEKLFF.

The chain is built from TRBV5-4 and TRBJ2-1, with 14 bases matching TRBD2. After removal of 4 bases from V and 9 bases from J, the junction contained 6 bases not matched to a gene. Per germline, CDR1 SGHNT and CDR2 YYREEE (reference sequence). This CDR3 is built from 15 residues. Here the CDR3 DNA reads TGTGCCAGCAGCCCGGGACTAGCGGGAGCGGGTGAGCAGTTCTTC. As protein: CASSPGLAGAGEQFF.

The chain links TRBV10-3 to TRBJ2-7; D may be TRBD1 or TRBD2 (6 bases each). The V end lost 0 bases, the J end lost 5 bases, and 14 bases lay between the germline ends. Germline V gene data show CDR1 as ENHRY and CDR2 as SYGVKD. This CDR3 region has 15 residues. CDR3 bases: TGTGCCATCAGTGAGTCGACTGTCGGGGGCGACGAGCAGTACGTC. Residues: CAISESTVGGDEQYV.